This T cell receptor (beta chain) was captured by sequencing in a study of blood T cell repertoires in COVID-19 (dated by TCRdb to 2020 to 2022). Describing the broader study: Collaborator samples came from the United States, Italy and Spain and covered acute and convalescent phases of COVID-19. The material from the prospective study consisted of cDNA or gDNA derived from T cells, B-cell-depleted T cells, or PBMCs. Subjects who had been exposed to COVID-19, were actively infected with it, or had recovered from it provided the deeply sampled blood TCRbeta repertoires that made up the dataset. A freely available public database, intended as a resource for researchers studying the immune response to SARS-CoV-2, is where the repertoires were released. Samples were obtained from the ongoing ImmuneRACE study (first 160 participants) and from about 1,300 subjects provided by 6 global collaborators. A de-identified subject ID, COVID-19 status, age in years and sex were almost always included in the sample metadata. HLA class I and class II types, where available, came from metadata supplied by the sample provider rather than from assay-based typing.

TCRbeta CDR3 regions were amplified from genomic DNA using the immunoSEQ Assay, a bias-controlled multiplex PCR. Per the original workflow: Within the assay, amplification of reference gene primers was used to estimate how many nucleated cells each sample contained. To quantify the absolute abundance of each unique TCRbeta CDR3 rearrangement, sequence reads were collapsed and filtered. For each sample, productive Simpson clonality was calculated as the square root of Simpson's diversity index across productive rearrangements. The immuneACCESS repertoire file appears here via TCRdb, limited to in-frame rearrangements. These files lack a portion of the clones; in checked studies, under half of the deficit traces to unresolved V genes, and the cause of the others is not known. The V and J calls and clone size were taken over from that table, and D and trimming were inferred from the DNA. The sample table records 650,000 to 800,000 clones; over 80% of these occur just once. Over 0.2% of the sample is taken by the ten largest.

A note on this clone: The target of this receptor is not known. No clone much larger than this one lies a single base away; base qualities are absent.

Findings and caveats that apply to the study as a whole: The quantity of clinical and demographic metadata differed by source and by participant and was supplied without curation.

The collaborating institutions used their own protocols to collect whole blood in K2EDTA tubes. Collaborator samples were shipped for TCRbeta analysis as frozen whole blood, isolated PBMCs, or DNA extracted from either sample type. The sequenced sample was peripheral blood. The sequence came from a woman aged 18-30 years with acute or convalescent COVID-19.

The nucleotide sequence is given as TGCAGTGCTAGTTGGGGGGGCGATGGCTACACCTTC. Its protein is CSASWGGDGYTF. The sequence joins TRBV20-1 to TRBJ1-2; the D gene is perhaps TRBD1, from 6 matching bases. Cut back by 3 bases and 6 bases, the V and J ends lie 11 bases apart. Looking up the germline V gene (reference sequence) yields CDR1 DFQATT and CDR2 SNEGSKA. The CDR3 covers 12 residues, taking in both the cysteine and the phenylalanine. This entry keeps only the CDR3 DNA: 36 bases, framed from base 1.